This T cell receptor (beta chain) appears in the sequencing data of a study of shared clonotypes between healthy human individuals. The wider study: For every donor, three CD4 naive, three CD4 memory, two CD8 naive and one CD8 memory plates were used. General study results and limits: In this cohort, only blood was sampled, and tissue repertoires likely differ. Measured sharing among donors was expected to vary with sequencing depth.

CDR3 length: 15 amino acids. Deletions cut 7 bases from V and 3 bases from J, with 19 bases between. Germline values: CDR1 MDHEN, CDR2 SYDVKM. This clone has a single count. What it recognizes is unknown. Replicate sorted-subset PCRs were loaded with 150 to 250 ng DNA, 31,000 or so T cell genomes. Using immunoSEQ multiplex PCR, the repertoire was profiled, and TCRdb retains in-frame clones only, with some absent. The top ten clones hold 0.3% to 0.4% of a sample with a few million clones, about 92% of them seen once. The sequenced sample was naive CD4+ T cells from PBMCs. Indicated subset: CD45RA+ positively selected. This chain uses TRBV28 with TRBJ2-7, with a possible D match to TRBD2 (5 bases). This receptor was taken from a man aged 18 to 35 in good health. Some clones in this sample may be carry-over from other donors' samples. CDR3 sequence reads: CASIRSGGNDYEQYF. CDR3 coding DNA: TGTGCCAGCATAAGAAGCGGCGGAAACGACTACGAGCAGTACTTC. Looking up the rest from reference TRBV28 and TRBJ2-7 gives the full variable domain: DVKVTQSSRYLVKRTGEKVFLECVQDMDHENMFWYRQDPGLGLRLIYFSYDVKMKEKGDIPEGYSVSREKKERFSLILESASTNQTSMYLCASIRSGGNDYEQYFGPGTRLTVT.